These 25 T cell receptor beta chains share one sample of origin, sequenced in a study of vaccination and CD4 T cells after COVID-19. These receptors have no identified antigens. Sample treatment: roughly 11-day PBMC culture with coronavirus spike peptide pools or control peptides (ViraFEST assay). An Oncomine TCR Beta short-read assay was used to sequence the DNA from cultured CD4+ T cells. One entry per CDR3 protein results from TCRdb running MiXCR on the PCR reads. This table holds about 15,000 distinct CDR3 sequences, 21% found once. The sequencing here drew on CD4+ T cells from blood, cultured in vitro, taken before SARS-CoV-2 vaccination. The receptor set was obtained from a human donor who received a COVID-19 vaccine.

The chain combines TRBV12-3 or TRBV12-4 with TRBJ1-6; a weak D match, TRBD1 (6 bases). V lost 5 bases and J 5 bases, leaving 13 bases between the germline ends. This CDR3 has 15 amino acids. Here the CDR3 DNA reads TGTGCCAGCAGTCCCCGACAGGTCAATAATTCACCCCTCCACTTT. Its protein product is CASSPRQVNNSPLHF.

This chain connects TRBV7-8 to TRBJ1-2, with 9 bases matching TRBD1. Germline V CDR1 and CDR2: SGHVS, FQNEAQ. The CDR3 contains 16 residues. V dropped 6 bases and J dropped 3; count of bases not matched to a gene: 11. CDR3 in DNA: TGTGCCAGCAGACAGAACCCGGGACAGGGAGACTATGGCTACACCTTC. Translated, it gives CASRQNPGQGDYGYTF.

V gene TRBV10-3 combines with J gene TRBJ2-6, with unresolved D. Trimming took off 8 bases at V and 1 base at J, with 9 bases between the two ends. Looked up from germline, CDR1 is ENHRY and CDR2 is SYGVKD. This CDR3 region has 14 residues. In DNA form, the CDR3 reads TGTGCCATCGCCGTCTCTTCTGGGGCCAACGTCCTGACTTTC. As protein: CAIAVSSGANVLTF.

V gene TRBV30 combines with J gene TRBJ1-2; TRBD1 is a possible D gene (5 bases). The CDR3 is made up of 13 amino acids. The germline V gene encodes CDR1 GTSNPN and CDR2 SVGIG (reference sequence). V lost 1 base, J lost 6 bases, and 12 bases lay in between. Written as DNA, the CDR3 is TGTGCCTGGAGTGAATCGGGGGACCATGGCTACACCTTC. Translation gives CAWSESGDHGYTF.

This clonotype was counted between two and nine times. V gene TRBV6-1 combines with J gene TRBJ2-3; no firm D call. The germline gives CDR1 MNHNS, CDR2 SASEGT. The CDR3 has 12 residues. Trimming cost V 8 bases and J 1 base, with 7 bases left between them. CDR3 region: CASEAGTDTQYF. Here the CDR3 DNA reads TGTGCCAGCGAGGCAGGCACAGATACGCAGTATTTT.

This clonotype was counted between two and nine times. The chain has TRBV7-8 and TRBJ2-5, with 7 bases matching TRBD1. The junction had 0 bases not matched to a gene; V was cut back by 3 bases and J by 2 bases. The CDR3 spans 13 residues. Per the germline V gene, CDR1 is SGHVS and CDR2 is FQNEAQ. Here the CDR3 reads CASSLDRQETQYF. CDR3 coding DNA: TGTGCCAGCAGCTTGGACAGGCAAGAGACCCAGTACTTC.

The chain couples TRBV19 to TRBJ2-2; 7 bases align to TRBD1. The CDR3 is 14 residues long. Trimming removed 11 bases from V and 5 bases from J; junction bases left unmatched: 11. In germline, CDR1 is LNHDA, CDR2 SQIVND (reference sequence). CDR3 loop: CASGTDAPTGELFF. DNA of the CDR3: TGTGCCTCCGGGACAGACGCACCTACCGGGGAGCTGTTTTTT.

The chain recombines TRBV20-1 with TRBJ1-4, with 7 positions matching TRBD1. This CDR3 contains 12 residues. Germline CDR1 reads DFQATT; CDR2 reads SNEGSKA (reference sequence). Trimming removed 7 bases from V and 7 bases from J; junction bases left unmatched: 6. CDR3 nucleotide sequence: TGCAGTGGACAGGGCTTAGGTGAAAAACTGTTTTTT. The encoded protein is CSGQGLGEKLFF.

About this clonotype itself: Mismatch with germline at one junction end may stem from a read error. This sequence joins TRBV5-4 and TRBJ1-2; weak D call: TRBD1 (5 bases). This CDR3 contains 15 residues. Germline loops: CDR1 SGHNT, CDR2 YYREEE (reference sequence). The chain's CDR3 is CASSLVGTANYSYTF. CDR3 nucleotide sequence: TGTGCCAGCAGCTTGGTGGGGACTGCTAACTATAGCTACACCTTC.

V gene TRBV6-5 combines with J gene TRBJ1-1; 7 bases line up with TRBD1. Unmatched junction bases numbered 6, after V lost 2 bases and J lost 0 bases. This CDR3 has 16 residues. CDR1 is MNHEY, CDR2 SVGAGI, per germline. CDR3 amino acids: CASSYDRAEMNTEAFF. The DNA of the CDR3 is TGTGCCAGCAGTTACGACAGGGCCGAGATGAACACTGAAGCTTTCTTT.

This chain uses TRBV12-3 or TRBV12-4 with TRBJ1-1, with no clear D. V gave up 5 bases and J gave up 0 bases, with 7 bases separating them. CDR3 length: 13 residues. The CDR3 is CASSLILNTEAFF. In nucleotides, the CDR3 is TGTGCCAGCAGTCTCATCCTGAACACTGAAGCTTTCTTT.

V is TRBV7-3 and J is TRBJ2-7; the match to TRBD1 covers 8 bases. Germline CDR1 reads SGHTA; CDR2 reads FQGTGA. This CDR3 is 16 amino acids long. The J segment lost 2 bases and the V segment lost 0 bases, leaving 6 bases of the junction unmatched. The CDR3 DNA is TGTGCCAGCAGCTTAACGCCCTCGACAGGGGCCTACGAGCAGTACTTC. As protein: CASSLTPSTGAYEQYF.

This sequence joins TRBV7-6 and TRBJ1-4, with D possibly being TRBD1 (6 bases). The CDR3 runs to 14 residues. Trimming left V 5 bases short and J 5 bases short, with 12 bases between. Germline V gene data show CDR1 as SGHVS and CDR2 as FNYEAQ. In DNA, the CDR3 is TGTGCCAGCAGCCTAATGACAGGAAATGAAAAACTGTTTTTT. It codes for CASSLMTGNEKLFF.

This clonotype has more than one count but fewer than ten. The V gene is TRBV6-2 or TRBV6-3, the J gene TRBJ2-1; 10 bases fit TRBD2. The V gene end was trimmed by 0 bases and the J gene end by 6 bases; junction bases not matched to a gene: 8. The CDR3 covers 17 residues. The germline gives CDR1 MNHEY, CDR2 SVGEGT. The CDR3 loop reads CASSYSRSLAGANEQFF. Here the CDR3 DNA reads TGTGCCAGCAGTTACTCTAGGAGCCTAGCGGGAGCCAATGAGCAGTTCTTC.

This clonotype is labeled medium-sized (0.01 to 0.1%). The chain employs TRBV27 and TRBJ1-2, with 9 bases matching TRBD1. Germline CDR1 MNHEY, CDR2 SMNVEV (reference sequence). J lost 5 bases, V lost 6 bases, and 7 bases had no gene match. This CDR3 spans 14 amino acids. The CDR3 region has the DNA TGTGCCAGCAGCAAAGACAGGGGGAGGTATGGCTACACCTTC. Protein sequence: CASSKDRGRYGYTF.

The genes are TRBV9 and TRBJ1-6; D is perhaps TRBD1 (6 bases). The ends were cut back, 0 bases at V and 9 bases at J, with 13 bases in the middle. Germline V gene sequence: CDR1 SGDLS, CDR2 YYNGEE. CDR3 length equals 15 residues. CDR3 amino acids: CASSVGGRGASPLHF. CDR3 coding DNA: TGTGCCAGCAGCGTAGGGGGCAGGGGTGCTTCACCCCTCCACTTT.

This clonotype was detected only a few times. The V call is TRBV6-1, the J call TRBJ1-2; no clear D gene. Trimming shortened V by 4 bases and J by 0 bases, and 12 bases separated the two germline ends. Germline CDR1 MNHNS, CDR2 SASEGT. The CDR3 spans 15 residues. CDR3 loop: CASSVGRNTNYGYTF. In DNA form, the CDR3 reads TGTGCCAGCAGTGTAGGACGTAATACTAACTATGGCTACACCTTC.

V gene TRBV12-5 combines with J gene TRBJ2-7; possibly TRBD1 or TRBD2 for D (5 bases each). The V and J ends lost 7 bases and 2 bases respectively, with 12 bases between them. Germline V lookup: CDR1 LGHNT, CDR2 FRNRAP. This CDR3 comprises 13 residues. This chain's CDR3 is CASERDGTYEQYF. In DNA, the CDR3 is TGTGCTAGTGAGAGGGACGGCACCTACGAGCAGTACTTC. The variable domain in full, completed from reference TRBV12-5 and TRBJ2-7, reads DARVTQTPRHKVTEMGQEVTMRCQPILGHNTVFWYRQTMMQGLELLAYFRNRAPLDDSGMPKDRFSAEMPDATLATLKIQPSEPRDSAVYFCASERDGTYEQYFGPGTRLTVT.

Only a few counts were recorded for this clonotype. J is TRBJ2-5 and V is TRBV6-5, with D possibly matching TRBD2 (6 bases). V was trimmed by 4 bases and J by 6 bases, leaving 15 bases between them. The CDR3 runs 14 residues. Germline V CDR1 and CDR2: MNHEY, SVGAGI. The DNA of the CDR3 is TGTGCCAGCAGTTTGAGAACGGGGAGGAAGACCCAGTACTTC. Encoded protein: CASSLRTGRKTQYF.

The chain links TRBV5-1 to TRBJ1-1; the D gene is possibly TRBD1 (5 bases). CDR3 length: 15 residues. Germline assignment: CDR1 SGHRS and CDR2 YFSETQ. V was shortened by 4 bases and J by 6 bases, with 19 bases between the two germline ends. The CDR3 reads CASSPLLGEVAEAFF. The CDR3 DNA follows: TGCGCCAGCAGCCCTCTTCTGGGGGAAGTCGCTGAAGCTTTCTTT.

The V and J genes are TRBV6-1 and TRBJ1-3; D not resolved. Germline CDR1 MNHNS, CDR2 SASEGT. V lost 8 bases and J lost 0, with 8 bases in between. This CDR3 is 13 amino acids long. The CDR3 sequence: CASSGNSGNTIYF. In DNA form, the CDR3 reads TGTGCCAGCTCCGGCAACTCTGGAAACACCATATATTTT.

This chain joins TRBV2 and TRBJ2-7, with D maybe TRBD1 (5 bases). Looked up from germline, CDR1 is SNHLY and CDR2 is FYNNEI. Trimming shortened V by 6 bases and J by 2 bases, and 17 bases separated the two germline ends. The CDR3 covers 15 residues. CDR3 residues: CASRDLVAGPYEQYF. The CDR3 DNA sequence: TGTGCCAGCAGAGACCTGGTGGCAGGGCCCTACGAGCAGTACTTC. Drawing the rest from reference TRBV2 and TRBJ2-7, the complete variable domain is EPEVTQTPSHQVTQMGQEVILRCVPISNHLYFYWYRQILGQKVEFLVSFYNNEISEKSEIFDDQFSVERPDGSNFTLKIRSTKLEDSAMYFCASRDLVAGPYEQYFGPGTRLTVT.

This clonotype was recorded a few times. The chain combines TRBV6-5 with TRBJ2-3; 9 bases are a match to TRBD2. The CDR3 consists of 18 residues. Losses at the gene ends were 2 bases for V and 2 bases for J; bases not matched to a gene: 11. Germline V gene lookup returns CDR1 MNHEY and CDR2 SVGAGI. The CDR3 sequence: CASSYPPGGGASTDTQYF. The CDR3 DNA reads as TGTGCCAGCAGTTACCCCCCTGGCGGGGGGGCCTCCACAGATACGCAGTATTTT.

The rearrangement uses TRBV6-5 and TRBJ1-3, with TRBD1 matching 7 bases. V lost 2 bases and J lost 3; bases outside the gene matches: 7. CDR1 and CDR2 (germline): MNHEY, SVGAGI. The CDR3 runs to 16 residues. The CDR3 nucleotides read TGTGCCAGCAGTTACGCGACAGGGAGCCGTGGAAACACCATATATTTT. This sequence encodes CASSYATGSRGNTIYF.

By frequency in the sample, this clonotype is medium-sized. This chain links TRBV25-1 with TRBJ1-2; no clear D gene. The V gene lost 4 bases and the J gene lost 8 bases, with 11 bases spanning the gap. This CDR3 has 12 residues. Germline V lookup: CDR1 MGHDK, CDR2 SYGVNS. Here the CDR3 reads CASSGPRRGYTF. The CDR3 region has the DNA TGTGCCAGCAGTGGGCCGAGAAGAGGCTACACCTTC.